The 20 T cell receptor beta chains presented below share a single source sample, sequenced in a study of T-cell memory formation after mild COVID-19. One entry per CDR3 protein, called by TCRdb with MiXCR from the 5' RACE reads. The sample holds roughly 550,000 distinct CDR3 sequences, just over 20% seen once. Sequencing used PBMCs or a T cell subset sorted from them (not recorded which). The receptors shown here come from an adult woman who had mild COVID-19 (a few samples of this study predate the infection). Cell type and time point are not known.

V usage is TRBV30 and J usage is TRBJ2-2, with TRBD2 matching over 7 bases. CDR3 size: 14 residues. V lost 7 bases and J lost 1; bases outside the gene matches: 6. CDR1 and CDR2 from the germline V gene are GTSNPN and SVGIG (reference sequence). For the CDR3, the DNA is TGTGCCTTTAGCCGGGGGGTGAACACCGGGGAGCTGTTTTTT. Residues: CAFSRGVNTGELFF. Filled out from reference TRBV30 and TRBJ2-2, the complete variable domain reads SQTIHQWPATLVQPVGSPLSLECTVEGTSNPNLYWYRQAAGRGLQLLFYSVGIGQISSEVPQNLSASRPQDRQFILSSKKLLLSDSGFYLCAFSRGVNTGELFFGEGSRLTVL.

CDR3 sequence: CASSGAHTEAFF. In DNA, the CDR3 is TGTGCCAGCAGTGGAGCGCACACTGAAGCTTTCTTT. V and J are TRBV7-9 and TRBJ1-1; D is ambiguous. This CDR3 is 12 amino acids long. Germline V CDR1 and CDR2: SEHNR, FQNEAQ (reference sequence). The ends were cut back, 6 bases at V and 3 bases at J, with 8 bases in the middle. The full variable domain, in which reference TRBV7-9 and TRBJ1-1 provide the parts outside the CDR3, is DTGVSQNPRHKITKRGQNVTFRCDPISEHNRLYWYRQTLGQGPEFLTYFQNEAQLEKSRLLSDRFSAERPKGSFSTLEIQRTEQGDSAMYLCASSGAHTEAFFGQGTRLTVV.

This rearrangement joins TRBV12-3 or TRBV12-4 to TRBJ1-5, with 8 bases that match TRBD1. The CDR3 covers 21 residues. After removal of 1 base from V and 0 bases from J, the junction contained 17 bases not matched to a gene. The CDR3 DNA reads as TGTGCCAGCAGTTTAGTGGGTGTCAGGGGGCTGGGGTTTTATAGCAATCAGCCCCAGCATTTT. Its protein product is CASSLVGVRGLGFYSNQPQHF.

This sequence joins TRBV9 and TRBJ2-3, with 7 bases aligning to TRBD1. CDR1 and CDR2 (germline): SGDLS, YYNGEE. The V segment lost 3 bases and the J segment 3 bases; nucleotides outside the gene matches: 10. The CDR3 length is 16 residues. The CDR3 DNA reads as TGTGCCAGCAGCGCAAGGAAGACAGGGACGACAGATACGCAGTATTTT. Protein sequence: CASSARKTGTTDTQYF.

The genes are TRBV6-5 and TRBJ2-7; TRBD2 agrees at 10 bases. This CDR3 spans 13 amino acids. Germline lookup yields CDR1 MNHEY and CDR2 SVGAGI. Trimming at V came to 9 bases and at J to 8 bases, leaving 10 bases not matched to a gene. The CDR3 DNA sequence: TGTGCCAGTAAGGGGCTAGCGGGGGAAAAGCAGTACTTC. Translation gives CASKGLAGEKQYF.

The chain has TRBV7-9 and TRBJ2-3; 12 bases fit TRBD2. The CDR3 has 16 amino acids. The junction had 6 bases not matched to a gene; V was cut back by 6 bases and J by 2 bases. Germline CDR1 reads SEHNR; CDR2 reads FQNEAQ (reference sequence). This CDR3 is CASRPPSGRDTDTQYF. The CDR3 nucleotides are TGTGCCAGCAGACCCCCTAGCGGGAGGGACACAGATACGCAGTATTTT.

This clonotype occurred a few times. The chain employs TRBV20-1 and TRBJ1-3; no clear D. V shed 5 bases and J shed 2 bases, with 10 bases lying between them. The CDR3 is 13 amino acids. CDR1 and CDR2 (germline): DFQATT, SNEGSKA (reference sequence). CDR3: CSALVSAGNTIYF. The CDR3 DNA reads TGCAGTGCTCTAGTTAGCGCTGGAAACACCATATATTTT.

The chain's CDR3 is CASSSPGGVFYGYTF. DNA of the CDR3: TGTGCCAGCAGTTCGCCAGGGGGCGTCTTTTATGGCTACACCTTC. V and J are TRBV27 and TRBJ1-2; 8 bases match TRBD1. This CDR3 is 15 amino acids long. Germline CDR1 reads MNHEY; CDR2 reads SMNVEV (reference sequence). V lost 4 bases and J lost 5; bases outside the gene matches: 9.

A few counts support this clonotype. The gene calls are TRBV20-1 and TRBJ2-1; D is perhaps TRBD2 (5 bases). The length of the CDR3 is 14 residues. The germline V gene has CDR1 DFQATT and CDR2 SNEGSKA (reference sequence). V shed 3 bases and J shed 4 bases, with 13 bases lying between them. CDR3 region: CSASSGSQYNEQFF. The CDR3 DNA follows: TGCAGTGCTAGCTCGGGATCCCAATACAATGAGCAGTTCTTC.

This chain connects TRBV4-2 to TRBJ1-1; D is ambiguous. Per germline, CDR1 LGHNA and CDR2 YNFKEQ. The CDR3 has 15 amino acids. V was trimmed by 0 bases and J by 0 bases, leaving 8 bases between them. CDR3 residues: CASSQDYLMNTEAFF. For the CDR3, the DNA is TGTGCCAGCAGCCAAGATTACCTGATGAACACTGAAGCTTTCTTT.

The gene calls are TRBV5-1 and TRBJ2-3; 7 bases fit TRBD2. The ends lost 3 bases at V and 1 base at J; junction bases unmatched: 5. Germline lookup yields CDR1 SGHRS and CDR2 YFSETQ. This CDR3 comprises 15 residues. CDR3 bases: TGCGCCAGCAGCTCACCTAGCGGACGCACAGATACGCAGTATTTT. Translated: CASSSPSGRTDTQYF.

This sequence joins TRBV7-8 and TRBJ2-1, with 8 bases matching TRBD2. This CDR3 is built from 16 residues. The J segment lost 9 bases and the V segment lost 5 bases, leaving 15 bases of the junction unmatched. Germline V lookup: CDR1 SGHVS, CDR2 FQNEAQ. This CDR3 is CASSRPRSGSKIEQFF. The CDR3 nucleotides are TGTGCCAGCAGCCGCCCTCGGAGCGGGAGTAAAATTGAGCAGTTCTTC.

This chain links TRBV4-1 with TRBJ1-3; D is possibly TRBD1 (6 bases). V shed 1 base and J shed 5 bases, with 12 bases lying between them. Germline loops: CDR1 MGHRA, CDR2 YSYEKL. This CDR3 has 15 amino acids. The CDR3 DNA reads as TGCGCCAGCAGCCAAGTCGGCACAGGGAGAAACACCATATATTTT. Translated, it gives CASSQVGTGRNTIYF.

J is TRBJ2-2 and V is TRBV6-5; tentative D call: TRBD2 (6 bases). V lost 8 bases and J 1 base, leaving 8 bases between the germline ends. From germline, CDR1 is MNHEY and CDR2 SVGAGI. This CDR3 has 13 amino acids. This CDR3 is CASGGLNTGELFF. For the CDR3, the DNA is TGTGCCAGCGGGGGGTTGAACACCGGGGAGCTGTTTTTT.

Only a few counts were recorded for this clonotype. J is TRBJ2-6 and V is TRBV2; D remains unclear. The V end lost 7 bases, the J end lost 0 bases, and 13 bases lay between the germline ends. The length of the CDR3 is 16 residues. The V gene's germline CDR1 is SNHLY and CDR2 FYNNEI. CDR3 residues: CASKRSLISGANVLTF. The CDR3 bases are TGTGCCAGCAAGAGGTCACTGATCTCTGGGGCCAACGTCCTGACTTTC.

This clonotype occurred a few times. J is TRBJ2-7 and V is TRBV24-1, with TRBD1 identical over 10 bases. V gave up 4 bases and J gave up 3 bases; unmatched junction bases: 5. CDR1 KGHDR and CDR2 SFDVKD come from the germline V gene. The CDR3 extends over 15 amino acids. CDR3 nucleotides: TGTGCCACCAGTGACCCGGGACAGGGGTTCTACGAGCAGTACTTC. This codes for CATSDPGQGFYEQYF.

This clonotype was recorded many times. The rearrangement uses TRBV7-2 and TRBJ1-6; perhaps TRBD1 as D (5 bases). Deletions cut 2 bases from V and 7 bases from J, with 9 bases between. This CDR3 has 14 residues. In germline, CDR1 is SGHTA, CDR2 FQGNSA. The CDR3 sequence: CASSLRRQNSPLHF. The CDR3 bases are TGTGCCAGCAGCTTACGTCGACAGAATTCACCCCTCCACTTT.

This clonotype occurred a few times. The chain is built from TRBV12-3 or TRBV12-4 and TRBJ1-1, with a weak D call TRBD1 (6 bases). Trimming left V 6 bases short and J 11 bases short, with 25 bases between. CDR3 length equals 15 residues. This CDR3 reads CASRDRPSTSRGAFF. In DNA form, the CDR3 reads TGTGCCAGCAGAGATAGACCGAGTACTTCGAGGGGGGCTTTCTTT.

The V and J genes are TRBV12-3 or TRBV12-4 and TRBJ1-2; D call uncertain. V shed 2 bases and J shed 4 bases, with 8 bases lying between them. CDR3 length equals 13 residues. CDR3 sequence reads: CASSLSGPYGYTF. The CDR3, as DNA: TGTGCCAGCAGTTTATCCGGGCCCTATGGCTACACCTTC.

This clonotype was seen more than once but under ten times. This rearrangement joins TRBV7-6 to TRBJ2-5, with 7 bases fitting TRBD1. This CDR3 has 14 amino acids. CDR1 and CDR2 from the germline V gene are SGHVS and FNYEAQ. After removal of 4 bases from V and 7 bases from J, the junction contained 9 bases not matched to a gene. The CDR3 protein is CASSSGQPLRTQYF. The DNA of the CDR3 is TGTGCCAGCAGCTCGGGACAGCCCTTGCGGACCCAGTACTTC.